The 5 T cell receptor beta chains below were found in one sample sequenced in a study of response to subunit inactivated influenza vaccine (dated by TCRdb to the late 2010s). Receptor libraries were prepared by RT-PCR. Sequencing was carried out with an Illumina HiSeq 2500. Through fastp at Q25 and MiXCR, TCRdb rebuilt clones from the public reads, retaining in-frame beta chains. Rows are unified per CDR3 protein, each entry keeping the most common DNA and genes. The table for this sample lists roughly 710,000 distinct CDR3 sequences; 12% to 15% of them were counted only once. The top ten clonotypes cover about 7.6% of the sample. The material sequenced was PBMCs from blood, taken roughly 2 weeks before vaccination. Receptors were obtained from a man aged 50-59 years who received an inactivated influenza vaccine. Donor details come from another sample of the same person, matched by shared clones.

The table lists this clonotype with many counts. V is TRBV7-2 and J is TRBJ2-3; the match to TRBD1 covers 8 bases. The CDR3 loop spans 15 amino acids. V dropped 2 bases and J dropped 5; count of bases not matched to a gene: 6. The germline gives CDR1 SGHTA, CDR2 FQGNSA. This CDR3 reads CASSLNGQGIDTQYF. The CDR3, as DNA: TGTGCCAGCAGCTTAAACGGACAGGGTATAGATACGCAGTATTTT.

This chain uses TRBV29-1 with TRBJ2-3; 8 bases are a match to TRBD2. V dropped 5 bases and J dropped 7; count of bases not matched to a gene: 5. This CDR3 has 12 amino acids. Germline-derived CDR1 and CDR2 are SQVTM and ANQGSEA. The chain's CDR3 is CSVTRTSNTQYF. In DNA, the CDR3 is TGCAGCGTTACACGGACTAGCAATACGCAGTATTTT.

CDR3 loop: CASTSQETQYF. CDR3 nucleotides: TGTGCCAGCACCTCCCAGGAGACCCAGTACTTC. This chain joins TRBV6-1 and TRBJ2-5; the D is unclear. Germline lookup yields CDR1 MNHNS and CDR2 SASEGT. The CDR3 has 11 amino acids. The V gene lost 7 bases and the J gene lost 5 bases, with 8 bases spanning the gap.

This clonotype has only a few counts. The gene calls are TRBV6-1 and TRBJ2-2; D not resolved. CDR3 length: 16 amino acids. V lost 6 bases and J lost 1, with 15 bases in between. Germline lookup yields CDR1 MNHNS and CDR2 SASEGT. CDR3 region: CASRLLSVRNTGELFF. The DNA for the CDR3 is TGTGCCAGCAGACTGCTATCGGTTAGGAACACCGGGGAGCTGTTTTTT.

This clonotype was observed a few times. The chain is built from TRBV5-1 and TRBJ2-2, with D possibly matching TRBD2 (5 bases). V lost 4 bases and J 0 bases, leaving 10 bases between the germline ends. CDR3 length: 15 amino acids. Per the germline V gene, CDR1 is SGHRS and CDR2 is YFSETQ. The CDR3 here is CASSETNPNTGELFF. For the CDR3, the DNA is TGCGCCAGCAGCGAGACTAACCCGAACACCGGGGAGCTGTTTTTT. The whole variable domain, remainder taken from reference TRBV5-1 and TRBJ2-2, is KAGVTQTPRYLIKTRGQQVTLSCSPISGHRSVSWYQQTPGQGLQFLFEYFSETQRNKGNFPGRFSGRQFSNSRSEMNVSTLELGDSALYLCASSETNPNTGELFFGEGSRLTVL.